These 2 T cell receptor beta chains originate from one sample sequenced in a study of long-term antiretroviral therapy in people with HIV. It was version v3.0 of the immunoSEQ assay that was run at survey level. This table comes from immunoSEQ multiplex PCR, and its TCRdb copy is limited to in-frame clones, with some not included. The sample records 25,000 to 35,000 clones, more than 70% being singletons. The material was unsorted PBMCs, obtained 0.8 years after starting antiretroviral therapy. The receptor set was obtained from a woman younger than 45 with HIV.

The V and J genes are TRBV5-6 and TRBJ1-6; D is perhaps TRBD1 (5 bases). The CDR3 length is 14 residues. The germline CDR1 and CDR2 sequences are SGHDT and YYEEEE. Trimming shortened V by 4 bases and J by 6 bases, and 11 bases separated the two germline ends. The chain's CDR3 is CASSIPGTNSPLHF. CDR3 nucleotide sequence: TGTGCCAGCAGCATCCCCGGGACTAATTCACCCCTCCACTTT.

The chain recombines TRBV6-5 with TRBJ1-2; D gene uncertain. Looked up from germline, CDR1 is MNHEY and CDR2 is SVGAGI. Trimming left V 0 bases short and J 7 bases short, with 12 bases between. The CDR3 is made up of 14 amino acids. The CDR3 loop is CASSYSRDIGGYTF. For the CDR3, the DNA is TGTGCCAGCAGTTACTCTCGGGATATTGGTGGCTACACCTTC.